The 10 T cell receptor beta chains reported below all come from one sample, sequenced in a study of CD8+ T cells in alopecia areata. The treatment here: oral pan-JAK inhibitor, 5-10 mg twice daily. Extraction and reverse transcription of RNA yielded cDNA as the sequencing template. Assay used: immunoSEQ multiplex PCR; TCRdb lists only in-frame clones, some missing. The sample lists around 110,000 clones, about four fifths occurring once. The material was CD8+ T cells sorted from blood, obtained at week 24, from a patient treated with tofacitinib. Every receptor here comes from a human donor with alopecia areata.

CDR3 region: CASSPAWDYTDTQYF. As DNA, the CDR3 is TGTGCCAGCAGCCCCGCCTGGGACTACACAGATACGCAGTATTTT. The V gene is TRBV7-2, the J gene TRBJ2-3, with 7 bases lining up with TRBD2. The CDR3 sequence is 15 residues long. The germline V gene has CDR1 SGHTA and CDR2 FQGNSA. J gave up 2 bases and V 5 bases, and 7 bases lay outside the gene matches.

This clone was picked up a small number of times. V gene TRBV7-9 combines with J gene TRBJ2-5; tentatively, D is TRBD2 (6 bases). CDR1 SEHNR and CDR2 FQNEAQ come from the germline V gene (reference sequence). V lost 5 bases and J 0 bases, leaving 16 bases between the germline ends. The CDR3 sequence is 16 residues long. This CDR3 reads CASSPLGSGNQETQYF. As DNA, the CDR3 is TGTGCCAGCAGCCCTTTGGGTAGCGGCAACCAAGAGACCCAGTACTTC.

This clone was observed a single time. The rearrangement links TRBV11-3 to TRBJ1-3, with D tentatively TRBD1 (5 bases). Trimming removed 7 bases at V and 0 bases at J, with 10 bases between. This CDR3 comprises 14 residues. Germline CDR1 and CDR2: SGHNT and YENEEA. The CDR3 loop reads CASTTGTSGNTIYF. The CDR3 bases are TGTGCCAGCACCACCGGGACCTCTGGAAACACCATATATTTT.

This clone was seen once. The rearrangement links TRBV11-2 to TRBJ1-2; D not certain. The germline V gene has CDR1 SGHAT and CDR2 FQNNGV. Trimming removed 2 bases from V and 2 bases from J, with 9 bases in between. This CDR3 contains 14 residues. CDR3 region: CASSLRTSNYGYTF. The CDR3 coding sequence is TGTGCCAGCAGCTTAAGGACGTCCAACTATGGCTACACCTTC.

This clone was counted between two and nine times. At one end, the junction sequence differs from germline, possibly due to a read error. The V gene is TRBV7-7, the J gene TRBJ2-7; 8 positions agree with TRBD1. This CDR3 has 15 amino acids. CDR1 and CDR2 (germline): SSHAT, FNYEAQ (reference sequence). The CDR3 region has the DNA TGTGCTAGCAGCTTCGGACAGGGAGACACCTACGAGCAGTACTTC. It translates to CASSFGQGDTYEQYF.

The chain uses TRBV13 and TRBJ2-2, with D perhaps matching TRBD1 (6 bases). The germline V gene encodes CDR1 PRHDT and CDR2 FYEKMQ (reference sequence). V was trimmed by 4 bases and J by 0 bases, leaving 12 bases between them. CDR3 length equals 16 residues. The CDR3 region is CASSSQGNPNTGELFF. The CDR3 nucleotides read TGTGCCAGCAGCTCACAGGGAAATCCGAACACCGGGGAGCTGTTTTTT.

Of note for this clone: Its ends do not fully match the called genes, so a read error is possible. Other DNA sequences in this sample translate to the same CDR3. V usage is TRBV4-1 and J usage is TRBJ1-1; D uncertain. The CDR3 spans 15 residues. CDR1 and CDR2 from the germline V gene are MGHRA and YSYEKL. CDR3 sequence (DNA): TGCGCCAGCAGCCAAGAGGGCAGAGAGAACACTGAAGCTTTCTTC. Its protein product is CASSQEGRENTEAFF.

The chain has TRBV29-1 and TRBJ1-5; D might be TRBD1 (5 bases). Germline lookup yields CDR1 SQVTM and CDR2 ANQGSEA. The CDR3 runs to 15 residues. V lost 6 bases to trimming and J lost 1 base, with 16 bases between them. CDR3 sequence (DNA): TGCAGCGTCGCGACAGTGAAAGGGAGCAATCAGCCCCAGCATTTT. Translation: CSVATVKGSNQPQHF.

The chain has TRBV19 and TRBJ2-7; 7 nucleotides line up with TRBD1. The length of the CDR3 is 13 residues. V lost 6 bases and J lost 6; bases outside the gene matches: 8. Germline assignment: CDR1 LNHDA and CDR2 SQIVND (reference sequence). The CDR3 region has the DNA TGTGCCAGTAGAGGCAGGGGGTCAGTCGAGCAGTACTTC. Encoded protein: CASRGRGSVEQYF.

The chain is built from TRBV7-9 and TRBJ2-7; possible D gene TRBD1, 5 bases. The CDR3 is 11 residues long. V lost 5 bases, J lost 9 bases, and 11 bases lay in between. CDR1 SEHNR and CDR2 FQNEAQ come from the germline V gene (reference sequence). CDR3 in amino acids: CASSLGLLQYF. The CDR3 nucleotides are TGTGCCAGCAGCCTGGGGCTTCTGCAGTACTTC.